Listed below are T cell receptor beta chains from one sample, sequenced in a study of T-cell reconstitution after alpha-beta-depleted transplantation in children. TCRdb reprocessed the PCR reads with MiXCR, giving one entry per CDR3 protein. Of about 460,000 distinct CDR3 sequences detected, roughly an eighth appear once; the ten largest clones hold 13% to 15%. Here the sequenced sample was PBMCs, mostly from graft donor cells, taken 180 days after TCRalphabeta/CD19-depleted stem cell transplant. Every receptor here comes from a female patient aged 2 to 10 who had a stem cell transplant for aplastic anemia, so the T cells may come from the graft donor. CDR3s include the opening cysteine and the closing phenylalanine or tryptophan. The order of the fields is D gene, J gene, clone size, V gene, CDR3 DNA, CDR3 protein. A D gene is named only where the DNA matches it firmly. Size values are once, few and many counts, or a class for expanded clones, and some rows have none.

d_call: NA; j_call: TRBJ1-1; clone_size: NA; v_call: TRBV25-1; cdr3_nt: TGTGCCAGCGGTGAATGGGGAGGGAACACTGAAGCTTTCTTT; cdr3_aa: CASGEWGGNTEAFF
d_call: NA; j_call: TRBJ1-5; clone_size: many; v_call: TRBV12-3/TRBV12-4; cdr3_nt: TGTGCCAGCAGTACCGACAATCAGCCCCAGCATTTT; cdr3_aa: CASSTDNQPQHF
d_call: TRBD1; j_call: TRBJ2-7; clone_size: few; v_call: TRBV11-2; cdr3_nt: TGTGCCAGCAGCTTCATCCCAGGGGGTGGCTCCTACGAGCAGTACTTC; cdr3_aa: CASSFIPGGGSYEQYF
d_call: NA; j_call: TRBJ1-4; clone_size: few; v_call: TRBV28; cdr3_nt: TGTGCCACCCGGGGGGATGAAAAACTGTTTTTT; cdr3_aa: CATRGDEKLFF
d_call: NA; j_call: TRBJ2-3; clone_size: few; v_call: TRBV29-1; cdr3_nt: TGCAGCGTTGATCGGGCTAGCACAGATACGCAGTATTTT; cdr3_aa: CSVDRASTDTQYF
d_call: TRBD2; j_call: TRBJ2-3; clone_size: NA; v_call: TRBV7-2; cdr3_nt: TGTGCCAGCAGCCTGATAGCGGGAACTAGCACAGATACGCAGTATTTT; cdr3_aa: CASSLIAGTSTDTQYF
d_call: TRBD2; j_call: TRBJ2-7; clone_size: few; v_call: TRBV10-3; cdr3_nt: TGTGCCATCAGTGACCTAGCGGGAGCGTCCTACGAGCAGTACTTC; cdr3_aa: CAISDLAGASYEQYF
d_call: NA; j_call: TRBJ1-1; clone_size: few; v_call: TRBV7-9; cdr3_nt: TGTGCCAGCAGCTTATATAGGGCGTTAGGTGTGGCCACTGAAGCTTTCTTT; cdr3_aa: CASSLYRALGVATEAFF
d_call: TRBD1; j_call: TRBJ2-3; clone_size: NA; v_call: TRBV5-6; cdr3_nt: TGTGCCAGCAGCTGGGGACAGGGGCGAGGGACAGATACGCAGTATTTT; cdr3_aa: CASSWGQGRGTDTQYF
d_call: NA; j_call: TRBJ2-5; clone_size: few; v_call: TRBV19; cdr3_nt: TGTGCCAGTAGTCGGCAGGCCGTAGAGACCCAGTACTTC; cdr3_aa: CASSRQAVETQYF
d_call: TRBD1; j_call: TRBJ1-5; clone_size: NA; v_call: TRBV6-7; cdr3_nt: TGTGGGGCGACAGGGTTGAGCAATCAGCCCCAGCATTTT; cdr3_aa: CGATGLSNQPQHF